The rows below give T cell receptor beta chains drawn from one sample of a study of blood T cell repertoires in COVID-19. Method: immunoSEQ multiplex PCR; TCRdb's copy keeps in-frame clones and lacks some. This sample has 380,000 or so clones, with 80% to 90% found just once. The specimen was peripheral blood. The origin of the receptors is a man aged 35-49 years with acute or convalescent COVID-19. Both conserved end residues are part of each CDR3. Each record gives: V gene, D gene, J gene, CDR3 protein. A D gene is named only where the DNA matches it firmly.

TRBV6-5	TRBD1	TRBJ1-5	CASSSTGGLGQPQHF
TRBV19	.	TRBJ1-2	CARTGYTF
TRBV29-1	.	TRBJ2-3	CSVRQEYTDTQYF
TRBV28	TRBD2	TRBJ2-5	CASSFRLAGAQETQYF
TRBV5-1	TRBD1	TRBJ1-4	CASSSTGGSVIEKLFF
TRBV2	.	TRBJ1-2	CASSTSQGLATF
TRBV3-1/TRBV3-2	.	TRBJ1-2	CASSHKAGDYGYTF
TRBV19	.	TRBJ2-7	CASSLHPREQYF
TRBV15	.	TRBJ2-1	CATSKLSGGYNEQFF
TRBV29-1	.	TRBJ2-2	CSARSGNTGELFF
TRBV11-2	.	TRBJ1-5	CASSLVAGDQPQHF
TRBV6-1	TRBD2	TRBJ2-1	CASSSASGFYNEQFF
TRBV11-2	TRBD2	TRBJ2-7	CASSLDSGSGYEQYF
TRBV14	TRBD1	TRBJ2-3	CASSLQGLSTDTQYF
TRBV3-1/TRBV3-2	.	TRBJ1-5	CASSQGPTRNQPQHF
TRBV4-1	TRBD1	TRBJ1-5	CASSRDTTRQGLGWGRQPQHF
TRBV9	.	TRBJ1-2	CASSGTDGQLYGYTF
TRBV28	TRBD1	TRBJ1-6	CASSSGQLYNSPLHF
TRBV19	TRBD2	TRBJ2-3	CASSETAGGRDTQYF
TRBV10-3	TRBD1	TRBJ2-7	CAISTGTASSYEQYF
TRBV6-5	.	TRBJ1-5	CASRQGYNQPQHF
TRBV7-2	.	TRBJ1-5	CASSLAGDQPQHF
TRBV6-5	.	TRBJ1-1	CASARAVNTEAFF
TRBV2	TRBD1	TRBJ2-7	CASSRTGSAYEQYF
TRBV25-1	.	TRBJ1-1	CASTSGTGTEAFF
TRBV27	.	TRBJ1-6	CASSLDPGGGKNSPLHF
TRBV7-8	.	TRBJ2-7	CASSLARGEGGPSYEQYF
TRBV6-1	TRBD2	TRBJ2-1	CASSESLAGVVDNEQFF
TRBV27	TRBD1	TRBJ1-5	CASSSKTGSLRQPQHF
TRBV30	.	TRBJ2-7	CAWGESYEQYF
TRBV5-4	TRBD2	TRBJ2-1	CASSLTSGSYNEQFF
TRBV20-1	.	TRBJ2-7	CSASFSSYEQYF
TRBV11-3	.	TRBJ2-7	CASSLDTTGYEQYF
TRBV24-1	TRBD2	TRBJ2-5	CATSDHPSGDFQETQYF
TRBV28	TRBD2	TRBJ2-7	CASSRGLAGGISYEQYF
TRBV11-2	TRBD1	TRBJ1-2	CASSRNRGRRGYGYTF
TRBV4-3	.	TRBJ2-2	CASSQDWNTGELFF
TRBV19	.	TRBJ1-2	CASTAYPRDYGYTF
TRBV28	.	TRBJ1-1	CASSKTYGGRTEAFF
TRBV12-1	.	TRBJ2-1	CASSTLSGGDNEQFF
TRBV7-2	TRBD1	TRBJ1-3	CASSPDRGSGNTIYF
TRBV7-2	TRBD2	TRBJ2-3	CASSPRLAGGSDTQYF
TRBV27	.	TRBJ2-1	CASTGGNEQFF
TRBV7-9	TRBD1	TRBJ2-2	CASSSRSGTGVKTGELFF
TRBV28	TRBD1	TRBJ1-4	CASRDSNEKLFF
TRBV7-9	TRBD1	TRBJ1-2	CASRPPNRGHSYGYTF
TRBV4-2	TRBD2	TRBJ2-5	CASSSTSVQETQYF
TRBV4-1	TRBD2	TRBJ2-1	CASSIAGLYNEQFF
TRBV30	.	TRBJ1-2	CAWRSLGGVANYGYTF
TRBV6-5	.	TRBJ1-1	CASSYSAVSRATEAFF
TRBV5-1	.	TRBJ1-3	CASSLRGSLSGNTIYF
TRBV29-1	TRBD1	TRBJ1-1	CSADPTVGQGNTEAFF
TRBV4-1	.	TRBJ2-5	CASSLAGITQETQYF
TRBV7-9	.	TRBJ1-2	CASSPEVSVYGYTF
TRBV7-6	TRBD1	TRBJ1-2	CASSLGGTGNYGYTF
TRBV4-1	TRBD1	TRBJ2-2	CASSLRDRRSGELFF
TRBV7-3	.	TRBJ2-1	CASSQRARSVYGYNEQFF
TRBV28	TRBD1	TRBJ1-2	CASIAGGLGYTF
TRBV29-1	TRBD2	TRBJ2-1	CSVEDPTGGRREVPSYEQFF
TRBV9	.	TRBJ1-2	CASSVIQGRPNF